This T cell receptor (beta chain) was identified in a study of T cells in Graves' hyperthyroidism and ophthalmopathy. Findings and limits, study-wide: Most expanded thyroid clonotypes above 0.001 recurred in blood. Model output signaled ophthalmopathy a median 6.5 months ahead of onset.

This clonotype was found many times. Its target is not known. What was amplified from RNA transcripts were TCR beta CDR3 regions. A set of HTBI primers served as the primers for a first-round RT-PCR of the TCR CDR3. TCRdb used MiXCR to reprocess the multiplex PCR reads, holding one entry per CDR3 protein. In the table there are a few hundred thousand distinct CDR3 sequences, around 15% of which are singletons. Germline V CDR1 and CDR2: ENHRY, SYGVKD. Between the trimmed V and J ends, which lost 7 bases and 2 bases, there was a span of 9 bases. The CDR3 consists of 13 residues. The sequence was collected from a woman in her sixties or seventies with Graves' ophthalmopathy. Sample: blood. This chain links TRBV10-3 with TRBJ2-1; D not certain. CDR3 region: CAINPPPYNEQFF. The CDR3 DNA is TGTGCCATCAATCCCCCCCCCTACAATGAGCAGTTCTTC.